These 15 T cell receptor beta chains originate from one sample sequenced in a study of shared clonotypes between healthy human individuals. The assay was immunoSEQ multiplex PCR, and TCRdb's table has in-frame clones only and misses some. The sample holds 1.6 million or so clones, 98% to 99% seen once. Sequencing used naive CD4+ T cells sorted from blood. Subset specified: CD45RA+ positively selected. These receptors were collected from a man aged 25 to 40 in good health.

Details on this clone: Different DNA sequences within this sample yield the same CDR3. The V call is TRBV5-1, the J call TRBJ2-5; 8 nucleotides match TRBD2. Germline loops: CDR1 SGHRS, CDR2 YFSETQ. The CDR3 runs 14 residues. V was clipped by 0 bases and J by 2 bases; unmatched bases: 0. In nucleotides, the CDR3 is TGCGCCAGCAGCTTGGCGGGAGGGCAAGAGACCCAGTACTTC. Its protein is CASSLAGGQETQYF.

CDR3 in DNA: TGCGCCAGCAGCTCTCTTACTAGGGGAGACTACGAGCAGTACTTC. This sequence encodes CASSSLTRGDYEQYF. The V gene is TRBV4-1, the J gene TRBJ2-7; D assignment may be TRBD1 or TRBD2 (5 bases each). Deletions cut 5 bases from V and 3 bases from J, with 17 bases between. CDR3 size: 15 residues. Germline V gene data show CDR1 as MGHRA and CDR2 as YSYEKL.

CDR3 nucleotide sequence: TGTGCCAGCAGCGCGGGGACTAGCGGGAGCTCCTACAATGAGCAGTTCTTC. It encodes CASSAGTSGSSYNEQFF. The chain employs TRBV9 and TRBJ2-1; TRBD2 matches 14 bases. This CDR3 region has 17 residues. Germline V gene sequence: CDR1 SGDLS, CDR2 YYNGEE. With V trimmed by 3 bases and J by 0 bases, 2 bases remained unmatched.

The CDR3: CASSIDRRGNTIYF. In DNA form, the CDR3 reads TGTGCCAGCAGCATCGACAGGAGGGGCAACACCATATATTTT. The chain carries TRBV9 and TRBJ1-3, with TRBD1 as a possible D gene (6 bases). CDR1 is SGDLS and CDR2 is YYNGEE in the germline V gene. This CDR3 has 14 amino acids. V lost 4 bases to trimming and J lost 7 bases, with 15 bases between them.

V gene TRBV10-2 combines with J gene TRBJ2-3, with 11 bases that match TRBD2. Per germline, CDR1 WSHSY and CDR2 SAAADI. Trimming cost V 4 bases and J 4 bases; bases outside gene matches: 10. The CDR3 is 17 residues long. In nucleotides, the CDR3 is TGCGCCAGCAGTGCAAAAACGGGACTAGCGGTTTCAGATACGCAGTATTTT. It encodes CASSAKTGLAVSDTQYF.

The V call is TRBV30, the J call TRBJ2-7; no clear D. Germline V gives CDR1 GTSNPN, CDR2 SVGIG (reference sequence). The V and J ends lost 3 bases and 4 bases respectively, with 10 bases between them. The CDR3 covers 12 residues. CDR3 sequence reads: CAWRVFGYEQYF. Here the CDR3 DNA reads TGTGCCTGGAGGGTATTCGGTTACGAGCAGTACTTC. Together with reference TRBV30 and TRBJ2-7, the CDR3 gives the full variable domain: SQTIHQWPATLVQPVGSPLSLECTVEGTSNPNLYWYRQAAGRGLQLLFYSVGIGQISSEVPQNLSASRPQDRQFILSSKKLLLSDSGFYLCAWRVFGYEQYFGPGTRLTVT.

The chain combines TRBV7-2 with TRBJ1-3, with D tentatively TRBD1 (6 bases). Germline V lookup: CDR1 SGHTA, CDR2 FQGNSA. The CDR3 is 16 amino acids. With 5 bases removed from V and 4 bases from J, the gap between germline ends came to 18 bases. The CDR3 sequence: CASSPRVTGSGNTIYF. For the CDR3, the DNA is TGTGCCAGCAGCCCCCGGGTCACAGGGTCAGGAAACACCATATATTTT.

The chain is built from TRBV28 and TRBJ2-6, with 7 positions matching TRBD1. Losses at the gene ends were 8 bases for V and 3 bases for J; bases not matched to a gene: 7. The CDR3 totals 15 residues. Per germline, CDR1 MDHEN and CDR2 SYDVKM. For the CDR3, the DNA is TGTGCCAGCCGACAGGGCGGTGATGGGGCCAACGTCCTGACTTTC. Its protein product is CASRQGGDGANVLTF.

The chain recombines TRBV5-1 with TRBJ1-5; unclear D gene. The CDR3 consists of 15 residues. V lost 2 bases and J lost 0, with 9 bases in between. CDR1 is SGHRS, CDR2 YFSETQ, per germline. As DNA, the CDR3 is TGCGCCAGCAGCTTCGACGGGTTTAGCAATCAGCCCCAGCATTTT. Protein: CASSFDGFSNQPQHF.

This chain joins TRBV7-6 and TRBJ2-3; D may be TRBD2 (6 bases). Germline V gene data show CDR1 as SGHVS and CDR2 as FNYEAQ. The CDR3 is 16 amino acids. V shed 1 base and J shed 4 bases, with 15 bases lying between them. The CDR3 sequence: CASSLVGGVGPDTQYF. The CDR3 DNA follows: TGTGCCAGCAGCTTAGTTGGCGGGGTGGGACCAGATACGCAGTATTTT.

The J gene is TRBJ2-1, the V gene TRBV28, with 13 bases aligning to TRBD2. Germline V gives CDR1 MDHEN, CDR2 SYDVKM. The junction had 4 bases not matched to a gene; V was cut back by 5 bases and J by 6 bases. The CDR3 runs to 15 residues. The CDR3, as DNA: TGTGCCAGCAGTGCCGGGACTAGCGGGACCAATGAGCAGTTCTTC. Its translation: CASSAGTSGTNEQFF.

The chain links TRBV7-9 to TRBJ2-7, with a tentative D call TRBD2 (5 bases). CDR1 and CDR2 (germline): SEHNR, FQNEAQ (reference sequence). Trimming cost V 4 bases and J 6 bases, with 16 bases left between them. CDR3 length: 14 residues. The CDR3: CASSSLDSLTEQYF. For the CDR3, the DNA is TGTGCCAGCAGCTCCTTGGACTCTTTGACCGAGCAGTACTTC.

The CDR3 DNA sequence: TGTGCCAGCAGTCAACTCGGACAACCCCTTAACGAGCAGTACTTC. Protein: CASSQLGQPLNEQYF. The chain has TRBV6-4 and TRBJ2-7, with D perhaps TRBD1 (5 bases). Germline V lookup: CDR1 MRHNA, CDR2 SNTAGT. This CDR3 is 15 amino acids long. With 5 bases removed from V and 5 bases from J, the gap between germline ends came to 19 bases.

The chain links TRBV5-1 to TRBJ1-1; the match to TRBD1 covers 8 bases. The junction had 11 bases not matched to a gene; V was cut back by 2 bases and J by 5 bases. There are 16 residues in the CDR3. Germline loops: CDR1 SGHRS, CDR2 YFSETQ. In nucleotides, the CDR3 is TGCGCCAGCAGCTTCATTGCTCAGGGGGCAGGGACTGAAGCTTTCTTT. It codes for CASSFIAQGAGTEAFF. Drawing the rest from reference TRBV5-1 and TRBJ1-1, the complete variable domain is KAGVTQTPRYLIKTRGQQVTLSCSPISGHRSVSWYQQTPGQGLQFLFEYFSETQRNKGNFPGRFSGRQFSNSRSEMNVSTLELGDSALYLCASSFIAQGAGTEAFFGQGTRLTVV.

The chain links TRBV18 to TRBJ1-2; weak D call: TRBD1 (5 bases). V was trimmed by 3 bases and J by 5 bases, leaving 16 bases between them. The CDR3 contains 15 residues. Germline CDR1 KGHSH, CDR2 LQKENI. The CDR3 reads CASSPRDRTGYGYTF. The CDR3 coding sequence is TGTGCCAGCTCACCGAGGGACCGAACGGGGTATGGCTACACCTTC.